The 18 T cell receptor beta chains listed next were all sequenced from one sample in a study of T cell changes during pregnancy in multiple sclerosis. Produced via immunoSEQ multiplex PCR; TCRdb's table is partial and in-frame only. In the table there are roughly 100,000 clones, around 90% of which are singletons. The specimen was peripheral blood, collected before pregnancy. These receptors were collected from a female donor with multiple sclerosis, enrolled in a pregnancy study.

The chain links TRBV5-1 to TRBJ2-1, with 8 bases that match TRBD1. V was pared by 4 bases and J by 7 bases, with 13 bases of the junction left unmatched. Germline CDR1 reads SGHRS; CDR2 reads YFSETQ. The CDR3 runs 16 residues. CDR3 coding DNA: TGCGCCAGCAGCGAAAGTCCCGGGACAGGAGGGAATGAGCAGTTCTTC. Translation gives CASSESPGTGGNEQFF.

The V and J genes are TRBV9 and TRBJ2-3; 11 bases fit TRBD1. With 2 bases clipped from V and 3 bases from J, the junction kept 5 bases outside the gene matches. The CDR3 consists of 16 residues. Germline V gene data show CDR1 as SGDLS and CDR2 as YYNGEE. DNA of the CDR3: TGTGCCAGCAGCGTTTGGACAGGGGGCCTAACAGATACGCAGTATTTT. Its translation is CASSVWTGGLTDTQYF.

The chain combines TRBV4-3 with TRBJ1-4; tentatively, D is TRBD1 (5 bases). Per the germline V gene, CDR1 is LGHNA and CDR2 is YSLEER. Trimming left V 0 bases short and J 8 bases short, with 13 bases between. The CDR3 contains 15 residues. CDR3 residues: CASSQDSFGGEKLFF. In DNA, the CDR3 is TGCGCCAGCAGCCAAGATTCTTTCGGGGGGGAAAAACTGTTTTTT.

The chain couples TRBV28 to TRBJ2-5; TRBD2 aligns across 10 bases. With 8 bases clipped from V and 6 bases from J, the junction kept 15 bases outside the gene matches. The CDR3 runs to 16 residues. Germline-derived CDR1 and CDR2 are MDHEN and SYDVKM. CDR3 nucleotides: TGTGCCAGCCATACTGCGGGAGCGGGAGGGCCGAAGACCCAGTACTTC. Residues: CASHTAGAGGPKTQYF.

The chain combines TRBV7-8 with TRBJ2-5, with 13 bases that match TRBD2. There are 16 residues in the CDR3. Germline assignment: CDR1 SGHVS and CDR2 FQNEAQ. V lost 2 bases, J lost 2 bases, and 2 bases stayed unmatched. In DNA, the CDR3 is TGTGCCAGCAGCTTAACTAGCGGGGGGGTACAAGAGACCCAGTACTTC. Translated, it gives CASSLTSGGVQETQYF.

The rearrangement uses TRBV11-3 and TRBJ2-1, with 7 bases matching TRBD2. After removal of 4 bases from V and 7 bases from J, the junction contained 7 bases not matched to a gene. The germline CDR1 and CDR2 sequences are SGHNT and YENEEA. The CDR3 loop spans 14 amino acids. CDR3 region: CASSWGGRKNEQFF. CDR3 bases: TGTGCCAGCAGCTGGGGGGGACGCAAAAATGAGCAGTTCTTC.

Here the CDR3 reads CASSIGGSGGVDTQYF. CDR3 in DNA: TGTGCCAGTAGTATAGGTGGTTCCGGTGGTGTGGATACGCAGTATTTT. V gene TRBV19 combines with J gene TRBJ2-3; D gene ambiguous. This CDR3 spans 16 amino acids. Trimming pared 1 base from V and 6 bases from J, leaving 17 bases between. CDR1 LNHDA and CDR2 SQIVND come from the germline V gene (reference sequence).

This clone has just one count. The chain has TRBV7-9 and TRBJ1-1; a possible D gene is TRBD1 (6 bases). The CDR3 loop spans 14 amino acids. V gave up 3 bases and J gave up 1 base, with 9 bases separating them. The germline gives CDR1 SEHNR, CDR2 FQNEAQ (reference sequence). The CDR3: CASSFGGANTEAFF. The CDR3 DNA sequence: TGTGCCAGCAGCTTCGGGGGGGCGAACACTGAAGCTTTCTTT.

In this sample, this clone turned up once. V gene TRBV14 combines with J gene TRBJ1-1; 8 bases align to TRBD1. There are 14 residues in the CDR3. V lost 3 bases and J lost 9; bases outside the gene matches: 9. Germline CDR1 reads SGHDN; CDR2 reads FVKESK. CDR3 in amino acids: CASSQAGGSAKAFF. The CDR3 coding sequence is TGTGCCAGCAGCCAGGCAGGGGGCTCTGCGAAAGCTTTCTTT. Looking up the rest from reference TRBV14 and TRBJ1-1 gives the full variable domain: EAGVTQFPSHSVIEKGQTVTLRCDPISGHDNLYWYRRVMGKEIKFLLHFVKESKQDESGMPNNRFLAERTGGTYSTLKVQPAELEDSGVYFCASSQAGGSAKAFFGQGTRLTVV.

The CDR3 loop is CASRRGGEKYEQYF. The DNA of the CDR3 is TGTGCCAGCAGGCGTGGGGGGGAGAAATACGAGCAGTACTTC. The rearrangement uses TRBV28 and TRBJ2-7; 7 positions match TRBD2. The CDR3 runs 14 residues. V lost 6 bases to trimming and J lost 4 bases; unmatched junction nucleotides: 9. The germline CDR1 and CDR2 sequences are MDHEN and SYDVKM.

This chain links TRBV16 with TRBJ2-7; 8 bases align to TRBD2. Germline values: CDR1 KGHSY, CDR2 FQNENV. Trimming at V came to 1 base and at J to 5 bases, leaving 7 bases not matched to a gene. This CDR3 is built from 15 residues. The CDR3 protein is CASSQLDSGANEQYF. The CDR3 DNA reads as TGTGCCAGCAGCCAATTAGATAGCGGGGCCAACGAGCAGTACTTC.

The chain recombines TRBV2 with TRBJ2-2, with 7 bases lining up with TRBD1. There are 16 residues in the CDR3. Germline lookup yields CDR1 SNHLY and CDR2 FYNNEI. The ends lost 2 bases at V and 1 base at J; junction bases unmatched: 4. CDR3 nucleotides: TGTGCCAGCAGTGAACCACAGGGGAAGAACACCGGGGAGCTGTTTTTT. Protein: CASSEPQGKNTGELFF.

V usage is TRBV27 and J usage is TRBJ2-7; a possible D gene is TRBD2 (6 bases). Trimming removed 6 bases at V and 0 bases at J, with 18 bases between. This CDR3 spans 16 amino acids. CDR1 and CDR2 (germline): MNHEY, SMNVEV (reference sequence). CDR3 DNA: TGTGCCAGCAGAAAGCAAGGGACTCTATACTCCTACGAGCAGTACTTC. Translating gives CASRKQGTLYSYEQYF.

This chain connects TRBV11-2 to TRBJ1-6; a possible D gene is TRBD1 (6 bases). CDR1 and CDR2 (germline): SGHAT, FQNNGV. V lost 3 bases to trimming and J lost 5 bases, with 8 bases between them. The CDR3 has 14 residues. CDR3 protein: CASSFGQNNSPLHF. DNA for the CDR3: TGTGCCAGCAGCTTCGGACAGAATAATTCACCCCTCCACTTT.

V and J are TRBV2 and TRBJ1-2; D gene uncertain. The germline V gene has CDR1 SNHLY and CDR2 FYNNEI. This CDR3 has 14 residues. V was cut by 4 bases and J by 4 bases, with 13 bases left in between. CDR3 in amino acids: CASSGGEGTYGYTF. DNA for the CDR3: TGTGCCAGCAGTGGAGGAGAAGGAACCTATGGCTACACCTTC.

In nucleotides, the CDR3 is TGTGCCAGCAGCTTAGAGGAGGGCCATCGGGCTTTCTTT. Its translation is CASSLEEGHRAFF. The chain recombines TRBV11-2 with TRBJ1-1, with unresolved D. The CDR3 extends over 13 amino acids. The ends were cut back, 0 bases at V and 11 bases at J, with 13 bases in the middle. Per germline, CDR1 SGHAT and CDR2 FQNNGV.

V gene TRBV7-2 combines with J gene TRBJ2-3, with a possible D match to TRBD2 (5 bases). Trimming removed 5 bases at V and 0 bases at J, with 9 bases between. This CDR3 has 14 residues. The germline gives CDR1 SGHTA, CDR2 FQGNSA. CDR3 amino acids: CASSPGGSTDTQYF. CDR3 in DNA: TGTGCCAGCAGCCCCGGCGGGAGCACAGATACGCAGTATTTT.

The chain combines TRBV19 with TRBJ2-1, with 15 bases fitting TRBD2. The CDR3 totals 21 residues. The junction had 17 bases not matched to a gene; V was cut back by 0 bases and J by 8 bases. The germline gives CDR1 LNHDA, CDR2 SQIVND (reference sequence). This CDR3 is CASSIDRDALRTSGGGYEQFF. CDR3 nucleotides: TGTGCCAGTAGTATAGATCGGGACGCTTTAAGGACTAGCGGGGGGGGTTATGAGCAGTTCTTC. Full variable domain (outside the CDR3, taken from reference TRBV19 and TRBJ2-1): DGGITQSPKYLFRKEGQNVTLSCEQNLNHDAMYWYRQDPGQGLRLIYYSQIVNDFQKGDIAEGYSVSREKKESFPLTVTSAQKNPTAFYLCASSIDRDALRTSGGGYEQFFGPGTRLTVL.